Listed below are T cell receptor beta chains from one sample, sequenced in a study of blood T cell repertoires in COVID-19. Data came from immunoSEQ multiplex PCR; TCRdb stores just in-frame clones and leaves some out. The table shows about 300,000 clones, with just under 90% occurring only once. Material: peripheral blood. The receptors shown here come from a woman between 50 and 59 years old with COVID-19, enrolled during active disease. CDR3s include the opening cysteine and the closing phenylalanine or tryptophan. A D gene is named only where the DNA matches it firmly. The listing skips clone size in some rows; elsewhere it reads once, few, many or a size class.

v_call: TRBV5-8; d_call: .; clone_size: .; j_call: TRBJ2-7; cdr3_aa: CASSQGTLFTTYEQYF; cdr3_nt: TGTGCCAGCAGCCAAGGGACACTGTTCACTACCTACGAGCAGTACTTC
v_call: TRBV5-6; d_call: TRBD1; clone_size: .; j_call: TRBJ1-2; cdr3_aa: CASNKGQALNYGYTF; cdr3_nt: TGTGCCAGCAATAAGGGACAGGCCCTGAACTATGGCTACACCTTC
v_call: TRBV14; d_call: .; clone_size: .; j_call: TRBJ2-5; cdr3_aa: CASSQSDREETQYF; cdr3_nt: TGTGCCAGCAGCCAATCCGACAGAGAAGAGACCCAGTACTTC
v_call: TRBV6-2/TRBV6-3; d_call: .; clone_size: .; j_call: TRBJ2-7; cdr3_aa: CASTPPGREQYF; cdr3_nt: TGTGCCAGCACCCCGCCAGGGCGCGAGCAGTACTTC
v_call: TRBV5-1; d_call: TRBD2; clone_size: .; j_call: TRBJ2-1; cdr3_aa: CASSFSGRARNNEQFF; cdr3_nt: TGCGCCAGCAGCTTTAGCGGGAGGGCCAGGAACAATGAGCAGTTCTTC
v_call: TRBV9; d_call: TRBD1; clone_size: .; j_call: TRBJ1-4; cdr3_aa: CASSGDRGDEKLFF; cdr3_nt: TGTGCCAGCAGCGGAGACAGGGGAGATGAAAAACTGTTTTTT
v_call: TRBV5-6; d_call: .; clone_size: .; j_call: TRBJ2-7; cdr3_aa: CASSFPARHSYEQYF; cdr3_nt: TGTGCCAGCAGCTTTCCCGCTAGGCACTCCTACGAGCAGTACTTC
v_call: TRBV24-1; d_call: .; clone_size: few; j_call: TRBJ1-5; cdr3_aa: CATSDSRDQPQHF; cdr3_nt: TGTGCCACCAGTGACTCCAGGGATCAGCCCCAGCATTTT
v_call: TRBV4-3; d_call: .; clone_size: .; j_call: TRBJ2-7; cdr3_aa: CASSQEADRRAGEQYF; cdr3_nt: TGCGCCAGCAGCCAAGAGGCAGACAGACGGGCGGGGGAGCAGTACTTC
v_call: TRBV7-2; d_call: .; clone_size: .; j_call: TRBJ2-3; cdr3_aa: CASSLIPVTQYF; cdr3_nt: TGTGCCAGCAGCTTAATTCCAGTCACGCAGTATTTT
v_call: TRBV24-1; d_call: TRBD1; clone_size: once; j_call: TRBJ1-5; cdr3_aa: CATSSTGVYSNQPQHF; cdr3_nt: TGTGCCACCAGTTCAACAGGGGTTTATAGCAATCAGCCCCAGCATTTT
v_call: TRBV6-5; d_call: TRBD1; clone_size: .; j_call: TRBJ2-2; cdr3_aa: CASSLGTGYNTGELFF; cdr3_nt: TGTGCCAGCAGTTTGGGGACAGGGTATAACACCGGGGAGCTGTTTTTT
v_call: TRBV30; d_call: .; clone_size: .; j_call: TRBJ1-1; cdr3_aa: CAWKKEQMNTEAFF; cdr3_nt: TGTGCCTGGAAAAAGGAACAGATGAACACTGAAGCTTTCTTT
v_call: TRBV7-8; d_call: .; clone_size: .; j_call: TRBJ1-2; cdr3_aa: CASSLPRGASIGYTF; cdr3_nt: TGTGCCAGCAGCTTGCCCCGTGGGGCCAGTATTGGCTACACCTTC
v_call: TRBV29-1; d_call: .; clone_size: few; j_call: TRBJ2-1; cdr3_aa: CSVERHTGPGEQFF; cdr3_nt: TGCAGCGTTGAAAGACACACTGGGCCTGGTGAGCAGTTCTTC
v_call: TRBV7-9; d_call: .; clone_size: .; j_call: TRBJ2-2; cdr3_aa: CASGLAIGELFF; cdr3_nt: TGTGCCAGCGGTCTAGCTATCGGGGAGCTGTTTTTT
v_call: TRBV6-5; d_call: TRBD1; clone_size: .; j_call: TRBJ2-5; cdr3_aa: CASNRQGVWETQYF; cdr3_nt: TGTGCCAGCAATAGACAGGGAGTCTGGGAGACCCAGTACTTC
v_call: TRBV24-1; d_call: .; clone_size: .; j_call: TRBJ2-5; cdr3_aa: CATRDGTIGAQYF; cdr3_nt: TGTGCCACGAGAGATGGGACAATTGGGGCCCAGTACTTC
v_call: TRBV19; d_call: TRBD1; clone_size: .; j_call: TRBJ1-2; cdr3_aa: CASRPGQIFYKANYGYTF; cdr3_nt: TGTGCCAGTAGGCCGGGACAGATATTCTACAAAGCTAACTATGGCTACACCTTC
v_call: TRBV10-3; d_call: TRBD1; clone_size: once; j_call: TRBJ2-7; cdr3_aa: CAIRNPGQGAGEQYF; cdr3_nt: TGTGCCATCAGAAATCCGGGACAGGGGGCTGGGGAGCAGTACTTC
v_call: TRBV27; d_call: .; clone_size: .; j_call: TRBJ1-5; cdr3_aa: CASSLVLEQPQHF; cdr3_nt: TGTGCCAGCAGTTTGGTCCTAGAACAGCCCCAGCATTTT
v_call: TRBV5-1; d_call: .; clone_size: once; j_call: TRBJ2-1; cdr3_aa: CASSLGGRVPYNEQFF; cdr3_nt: TGCGCCAGCAGCTTGGGGGGCAGGGTACCCTACAATGAGCAGTTCTTC
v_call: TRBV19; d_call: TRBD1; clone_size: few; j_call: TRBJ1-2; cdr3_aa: CASSTRTGHGYTF; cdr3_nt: TGTGCCAGTAGTACCCGGACAGGTCATGGCTACACCTTC
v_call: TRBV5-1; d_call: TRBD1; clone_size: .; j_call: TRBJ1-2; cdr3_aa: CASSIDGQGGGYTF; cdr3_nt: TGCGCCAGCAGCATCGACGGACAGGGTGGCGGCTACACCTTC
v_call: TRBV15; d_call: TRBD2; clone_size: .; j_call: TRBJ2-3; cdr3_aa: CATSSGLARTDTQYF; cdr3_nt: TGTGCCACCAGCAGCGGACTAGCGCGCACAGATACGCAGTATTTT
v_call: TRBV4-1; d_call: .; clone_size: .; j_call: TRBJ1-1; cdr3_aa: CASSQDGDTEAFF; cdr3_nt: TGCGCCAGCAGCCAAGATGGAGACACTGAAGCTTTCTTT
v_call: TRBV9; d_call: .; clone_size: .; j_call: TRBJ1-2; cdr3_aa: CASSTLPGANGYTF; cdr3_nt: TGTGCCAGCAGCACCCTACCAGGGGCGAATGGCTACACCTTC
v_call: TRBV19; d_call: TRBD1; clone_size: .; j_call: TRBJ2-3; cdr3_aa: CASSIDLDRGTDTQYF; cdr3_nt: TGTGCCAGTAGTATAGATTTGGACAGGGGCACAGATACGCAGTATTTT
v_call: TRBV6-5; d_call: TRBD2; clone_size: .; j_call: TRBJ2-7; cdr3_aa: CASSYSTGGYEQYF; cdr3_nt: TGTGCCAGCAGTTACTCAACGGGGGGATACGAGCAGTACTTC
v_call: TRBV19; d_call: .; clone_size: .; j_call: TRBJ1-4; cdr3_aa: CASSIGGGEKLFF; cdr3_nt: TGTGCCAGTAGTATAGGGGGAGGTGAAAAACTGTTTTTT
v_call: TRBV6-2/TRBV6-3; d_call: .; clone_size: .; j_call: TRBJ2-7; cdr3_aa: CASSTTETRDGYEQYF; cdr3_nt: TGTGCCAGCAGTACGACAGAAACCCGCGATGGTTACGAGCAGTACTTC
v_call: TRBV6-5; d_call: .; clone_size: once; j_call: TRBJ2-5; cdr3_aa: CASSYSRFPGETQYF; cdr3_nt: TGTGCCAGCAGTTACTCGCGGTTTCCGGGGGAGACCCAGTACTTC
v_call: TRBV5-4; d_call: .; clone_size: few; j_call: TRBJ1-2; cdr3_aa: CASSLAFGLERPGYTF; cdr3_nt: TGTGCCAGCAGCTTGGCCTTTGGCCTTGAGAGGCCTGGCTACACCTTC